The TCR beta chain described here comes from a study of cytomegalovirus exposure and HLA in healthy donors. The CDR3 has 14 amino acids. Germline assignment: CDR1 SEHNR and CDR2 FQNEAQ (reference sequence). The V segment lost 6 bases and the J segment 3 bases; nucleotides outside the gene matches: 8. PCR amplification relied on 60 Vbeta primers (plus 13 Jbeta primers). The data were produced by immunoSEQ multiplex PCR, yet TCRdb's version contains in-frame clones alone and is incomplete. The data contain some 190,000 clones, over 65% of them seen just once; the ten biggest clones take up more than 3%.

The sequence derives from a man in his forties or fifties in good health and CMV-seropositive. The chain is built from TRBV7-9 and TRBJ2-7; TRBD1 matches 7 bases. The sequencing sample was made of PBMCs. CDR3: CASRSGTDYYEQYF. CDR3 DNA sequence: TGTGCCAGCAGGTCGGGGACAGACTACTACGAGCAGTACTTC.